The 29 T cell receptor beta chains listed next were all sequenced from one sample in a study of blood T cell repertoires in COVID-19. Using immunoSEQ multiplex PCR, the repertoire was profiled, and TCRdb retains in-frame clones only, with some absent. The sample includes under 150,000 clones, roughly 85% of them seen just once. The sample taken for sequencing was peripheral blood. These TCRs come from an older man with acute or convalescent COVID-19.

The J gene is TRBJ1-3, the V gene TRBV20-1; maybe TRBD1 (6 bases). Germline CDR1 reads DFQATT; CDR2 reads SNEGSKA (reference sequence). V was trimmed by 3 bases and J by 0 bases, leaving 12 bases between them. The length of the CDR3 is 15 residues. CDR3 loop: CSASQGSHSGNTIYF. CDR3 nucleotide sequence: TGCAGTGCTAGTCAGGGGTCTCACTCTGGAAACACCATATATTTT.

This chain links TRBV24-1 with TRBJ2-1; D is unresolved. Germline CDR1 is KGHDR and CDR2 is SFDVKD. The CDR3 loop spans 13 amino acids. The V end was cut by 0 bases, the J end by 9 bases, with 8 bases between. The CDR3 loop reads CATSDLLMAEQFF. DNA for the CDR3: TGTGCCACCAGTGATTTGTTAATGGCTGAGCAGTTCTTC.

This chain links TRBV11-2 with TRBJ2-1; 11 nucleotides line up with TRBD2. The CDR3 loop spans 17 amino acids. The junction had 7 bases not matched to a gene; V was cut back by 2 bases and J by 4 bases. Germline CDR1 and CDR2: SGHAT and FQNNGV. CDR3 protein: CASSLLPTSGTYNEQFF. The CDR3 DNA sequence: TGTGCCAGCAGCTTACTCCCGACTAGCGGGACTTACAATGAGCAGTTCTTC.

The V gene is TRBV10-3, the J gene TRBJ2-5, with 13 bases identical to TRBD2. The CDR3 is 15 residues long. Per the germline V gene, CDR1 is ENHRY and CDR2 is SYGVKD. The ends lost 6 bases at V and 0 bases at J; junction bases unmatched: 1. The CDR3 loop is CAIRGTSGNQETQYF. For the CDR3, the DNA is TGTGCCATCAGGGGGACTAGCGGGAACCAAGAGACCCAGTACTTC.

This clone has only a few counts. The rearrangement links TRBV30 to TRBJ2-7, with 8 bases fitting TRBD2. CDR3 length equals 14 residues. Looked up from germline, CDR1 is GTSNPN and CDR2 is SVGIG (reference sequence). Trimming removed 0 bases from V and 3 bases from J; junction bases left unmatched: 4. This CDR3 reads CAWSVLGGDYEQYF. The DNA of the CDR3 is TGTGCCTGGAGTGTACTCGGGGGGGACTACGAGCAGTACTTC.

CDR3: CAIRPSGGPTYEQYF. The CDR3 DNA reads TGTGCCATCAGGCCTAGCGGGGGGCCTACCTACGAGCAGTACTTC. This rearrangement joins TRBV10-3 to TRBJ2-7; 11 nucleotides align to TRBD2. With V trimmed by 6 bases and J by 2 bases, 6 bases remained unmatched. This CDR3 spans 15 amino acids. The germline V gene encodes CDR1 ENHRY and CDR2 SYGVKD.

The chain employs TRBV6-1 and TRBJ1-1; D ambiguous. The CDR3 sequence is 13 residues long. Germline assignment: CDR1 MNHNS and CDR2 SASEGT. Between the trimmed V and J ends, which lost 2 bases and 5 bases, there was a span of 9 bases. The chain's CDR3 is CASSELRRTEAFF. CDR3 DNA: TGTGCCAGCAGTGAACTAAGGAGGACTGAAGCTTTCTTT.

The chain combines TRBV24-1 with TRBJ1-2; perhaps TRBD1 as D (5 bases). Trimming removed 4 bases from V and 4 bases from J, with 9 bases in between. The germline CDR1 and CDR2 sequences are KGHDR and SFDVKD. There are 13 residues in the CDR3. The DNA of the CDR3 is TGTGCCACCAGTGACCGGGACTTCTATGGCTACACCTTC. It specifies CATSDRDFYGYTF.

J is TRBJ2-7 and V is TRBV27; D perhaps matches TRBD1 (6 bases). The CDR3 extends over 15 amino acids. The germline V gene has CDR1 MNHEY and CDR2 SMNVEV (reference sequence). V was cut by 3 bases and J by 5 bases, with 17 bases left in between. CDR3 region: CASSFLLQGIHEQYF. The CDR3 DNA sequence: TGTGCCAGCAGTTTTCTTCTACAGGGTATCCACGAGCAGTACTTC.

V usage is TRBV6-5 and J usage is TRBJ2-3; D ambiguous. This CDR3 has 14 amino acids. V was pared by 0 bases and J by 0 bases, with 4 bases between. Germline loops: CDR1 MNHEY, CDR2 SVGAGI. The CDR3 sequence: CASSYSLSTDTQYF. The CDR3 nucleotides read TGTGCCAGCAGTTACTCTCTGAGCACAGATACGCAGTATTTT.

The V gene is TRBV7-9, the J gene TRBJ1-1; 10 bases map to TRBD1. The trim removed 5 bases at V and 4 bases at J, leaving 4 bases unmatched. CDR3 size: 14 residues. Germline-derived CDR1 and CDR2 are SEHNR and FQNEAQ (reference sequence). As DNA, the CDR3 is TGTGCCAGCAGCACGGACAGGGGGAGCACTGAAGCTTTCTTT. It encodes CASSTDRGSTEAFF.

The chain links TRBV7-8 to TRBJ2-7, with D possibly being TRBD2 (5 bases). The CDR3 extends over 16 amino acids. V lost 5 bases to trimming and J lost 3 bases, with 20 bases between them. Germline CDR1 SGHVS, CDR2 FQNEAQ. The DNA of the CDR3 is TGTGCCAGCAGCCCCAGAGAGGGCAGGAATAGCTACGAGCAGTACTTC. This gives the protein CASSPREGRNSYEQYF.

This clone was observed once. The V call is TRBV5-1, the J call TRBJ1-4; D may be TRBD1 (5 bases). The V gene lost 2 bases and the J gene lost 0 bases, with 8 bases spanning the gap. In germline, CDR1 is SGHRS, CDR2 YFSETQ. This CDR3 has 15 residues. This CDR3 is CASSFWGATNEKLFF. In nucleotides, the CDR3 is TGCGCCAGCAGCTTTTGGGGGGCAACTAATGAAAAACTGTTTTTT.

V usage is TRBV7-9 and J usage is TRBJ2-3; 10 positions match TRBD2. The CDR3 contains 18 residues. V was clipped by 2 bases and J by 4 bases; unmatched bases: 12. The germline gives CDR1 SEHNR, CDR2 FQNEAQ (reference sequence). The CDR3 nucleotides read TGTGCCAGCAGCTTACCGAGGGGAGCGGGGGGGCTCCCAGATACGCAGTATTTT. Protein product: CASSLPRGAGGLPDTQYF.

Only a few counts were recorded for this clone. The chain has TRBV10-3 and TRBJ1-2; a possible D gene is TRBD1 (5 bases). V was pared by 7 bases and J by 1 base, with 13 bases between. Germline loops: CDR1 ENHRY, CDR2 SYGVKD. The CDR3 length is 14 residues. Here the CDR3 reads CAINFDSNNYGYTF. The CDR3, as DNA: TGTGCCATCAATTTCGACAGCAATAACTATGGCTACACCTTC.

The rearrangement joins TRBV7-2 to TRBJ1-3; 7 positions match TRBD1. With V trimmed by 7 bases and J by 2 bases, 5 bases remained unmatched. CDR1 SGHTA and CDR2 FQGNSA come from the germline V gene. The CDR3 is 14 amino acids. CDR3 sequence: CASTPDRAGNTIYF. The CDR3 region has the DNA TGTGCCAGCACCCCTGACAGGGCTGGAAACACCATATATTTT.

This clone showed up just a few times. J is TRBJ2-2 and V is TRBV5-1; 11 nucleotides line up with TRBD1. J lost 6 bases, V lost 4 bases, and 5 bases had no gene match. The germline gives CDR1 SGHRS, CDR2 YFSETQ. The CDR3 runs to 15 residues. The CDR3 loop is CASSMDRGLPGELFF. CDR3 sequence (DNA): TGCGCCAGCAGCATGGACAGGGGGCTCCCCGGGGAGCTGTTTTTT.

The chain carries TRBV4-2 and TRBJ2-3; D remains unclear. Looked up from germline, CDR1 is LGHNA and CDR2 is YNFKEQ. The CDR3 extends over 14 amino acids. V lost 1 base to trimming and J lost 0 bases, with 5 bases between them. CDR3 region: CASSQGGSTDTQYF. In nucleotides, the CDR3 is TGTGCCAGCAGCCAAGGAGGAAGCACAGATACGCAGTATTTT.

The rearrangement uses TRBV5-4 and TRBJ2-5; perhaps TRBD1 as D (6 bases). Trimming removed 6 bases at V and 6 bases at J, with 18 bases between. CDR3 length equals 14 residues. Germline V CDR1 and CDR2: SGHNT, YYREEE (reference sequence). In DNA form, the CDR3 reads TGTGCCAGCACCGAAGACAGGTCACCACAGACCCAGTACTTC. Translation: CASTEDRSPQTQYF. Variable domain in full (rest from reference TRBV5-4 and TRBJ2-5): ETGVTQSPTHLIKTRGQQVTLRCSSQSGHNTVSWYQQALGQGPQFIFQYYREEENGRGNFPPRFSGLQFPNYSSELNVNALELDDSALYLCASTEDRSPQTQYFGPGTRLLVL.

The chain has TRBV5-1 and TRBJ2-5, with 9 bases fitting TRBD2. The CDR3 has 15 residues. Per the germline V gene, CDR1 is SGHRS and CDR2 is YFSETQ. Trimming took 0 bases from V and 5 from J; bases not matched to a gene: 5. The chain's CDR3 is CASSLGSSGMETQYF. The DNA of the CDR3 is TGCGCCAGCAGCTTGGGGTCTAGCGGGATGGAGACCCAGTACTTC.

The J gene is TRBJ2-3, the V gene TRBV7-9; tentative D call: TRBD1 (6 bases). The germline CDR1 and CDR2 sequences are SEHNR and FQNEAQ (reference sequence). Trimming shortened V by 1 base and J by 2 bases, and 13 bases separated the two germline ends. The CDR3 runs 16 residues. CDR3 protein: CASSLGGTQTTDTQYF. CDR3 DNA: TGTGCCAGCAGCTTAGGGGGGACACAAACCACAGATACGCAGTATTTT.

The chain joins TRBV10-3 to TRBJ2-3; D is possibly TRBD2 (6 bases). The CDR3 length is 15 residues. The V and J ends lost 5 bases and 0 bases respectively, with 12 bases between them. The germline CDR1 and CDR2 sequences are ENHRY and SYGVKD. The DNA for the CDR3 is TGTGCCATCAGTCGGGCTAGCGCTAGCACAGATACGCAGTATTTT. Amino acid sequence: CAISRASASTDTQYF.

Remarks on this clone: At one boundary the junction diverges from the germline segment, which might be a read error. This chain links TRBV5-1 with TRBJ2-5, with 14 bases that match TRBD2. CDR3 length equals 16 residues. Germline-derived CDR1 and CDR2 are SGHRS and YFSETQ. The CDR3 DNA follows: TGCGCCACCAGCGGGACTAGCGGGAGAGGTAAAGAGACCCAGTACTTC. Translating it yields CATSGTSGRGKETQYF. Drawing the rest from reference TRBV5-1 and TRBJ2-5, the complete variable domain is KAGVTQTPRYLIKTRGQQVTLSCSPISGHRSVSWYQQTPGQGLQFLFEYFSETQRNKGNFPGRFSGRQFSNSRSEMNVSTLELGDSALYLCATSGTSGRGKETQYFGPGTRLLVL.

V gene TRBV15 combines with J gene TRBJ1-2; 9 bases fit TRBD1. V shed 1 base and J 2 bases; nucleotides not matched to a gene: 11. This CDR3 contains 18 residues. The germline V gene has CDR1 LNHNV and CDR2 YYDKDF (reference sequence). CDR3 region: CATSRAPSQGARNYGYTF. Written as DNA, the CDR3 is TGTGCCACCAGCAGAGCTCCCTCACAGGGGGCCCGGAACTATGGCTACACCTTC.

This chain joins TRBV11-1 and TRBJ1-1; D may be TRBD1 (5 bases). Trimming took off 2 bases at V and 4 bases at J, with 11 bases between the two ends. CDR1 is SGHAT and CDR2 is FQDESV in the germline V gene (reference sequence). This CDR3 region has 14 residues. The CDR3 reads CASSLSPQGTEAFF. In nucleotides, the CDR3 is TGTGCCAGCAGCTTATCCCCGCAGGGCACTGAAGCTTTCTTT.

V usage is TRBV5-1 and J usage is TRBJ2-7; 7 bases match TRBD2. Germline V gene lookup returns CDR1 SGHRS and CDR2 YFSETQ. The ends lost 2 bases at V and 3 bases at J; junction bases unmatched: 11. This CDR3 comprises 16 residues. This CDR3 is CASSLGHTGTNYEQYF. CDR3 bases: TGCGCCAGCAGCTTAGGCCACACCGGGACTAACTACGAGCAGTACTTC.

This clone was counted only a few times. CDR3 protein: CASTLRQGTDTQYF. In nucleotides, the CDR3 is TGTGCCAGCACCCTAAGACAGGGGACAGATACGCAGTATTTT. This chain joins TRBV7-2 and TRBJ2-3; 8 bases are a match to TRBD1. CDR1 is SGHTA, CDR2 FQGNSA, per germline. The length of the CDR3 is 14 residues. V shed 7 bases and J 3 bases; nucleotides not matched to a gene: 6.

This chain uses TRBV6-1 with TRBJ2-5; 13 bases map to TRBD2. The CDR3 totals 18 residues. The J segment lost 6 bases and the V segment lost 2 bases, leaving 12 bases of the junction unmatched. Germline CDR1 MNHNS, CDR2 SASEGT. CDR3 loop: CASSETSGGASVLKTQYF. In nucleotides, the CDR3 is TGTGCCAGCAGTGAAACTAGCGGGGGGGCTTCAGTATTGAAGACCCAGTACTTC.

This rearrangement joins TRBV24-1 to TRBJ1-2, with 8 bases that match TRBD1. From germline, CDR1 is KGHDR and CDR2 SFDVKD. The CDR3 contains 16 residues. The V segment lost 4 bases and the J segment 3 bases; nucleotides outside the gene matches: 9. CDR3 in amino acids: CATSDSTDRVDYGYTF. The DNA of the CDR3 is TGTGCCACCAGTGACTCAACGGACAGGGTCGACTATGGCTACACCTTC.